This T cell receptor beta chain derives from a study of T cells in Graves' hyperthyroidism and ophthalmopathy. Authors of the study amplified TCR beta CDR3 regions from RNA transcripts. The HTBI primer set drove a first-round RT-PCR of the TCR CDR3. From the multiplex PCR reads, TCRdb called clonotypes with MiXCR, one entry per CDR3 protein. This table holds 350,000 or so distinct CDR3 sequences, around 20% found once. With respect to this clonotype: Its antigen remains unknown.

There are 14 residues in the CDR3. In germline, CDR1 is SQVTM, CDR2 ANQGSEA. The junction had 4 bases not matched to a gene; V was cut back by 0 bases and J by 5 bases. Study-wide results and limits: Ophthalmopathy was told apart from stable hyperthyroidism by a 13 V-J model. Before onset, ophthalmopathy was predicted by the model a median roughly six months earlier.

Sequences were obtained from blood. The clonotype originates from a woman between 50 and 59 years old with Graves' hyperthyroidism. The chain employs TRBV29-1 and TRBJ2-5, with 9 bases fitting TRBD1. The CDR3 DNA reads TGCAGCGTTGAAGATTACAGGGGGCGGGAGACCCAGTACTTC. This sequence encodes CSVEDYRGRETQYF.